Listed here are 6 T cell receptor beta chains from one sample, sequenced in a study of CD8+ T cells in alopecia areata. Extracted from the samples, RNA was reverse transcribed into cDNA to serve as the sequencing template. Sequencing was performed with immunoSEQ multiplex PCR; in TCRdb, only in-frame clones are kept and a portion is missing. This table holds some 170,000 clones, roughly 63% found once. Treatment in this sample: oral pan-JAK inhibitor, 5-10 mg twice daily. Sequences were derived from CD4+ T cells sorted from blood, sampled at approximately week 60, from a patient treated with tofacitinib. The receptors shown here come from a human donor with alopecia areata.

The V call is TRBV29-1, the J call TRBJ2-3; D gene ambiguous. Trimming left V 4 bases short and J 0 bases short, with 8 bases between. The V gene's germline CDR1 is SQVTM and CDR2 ANQGSEA. This CDR3 is 13 amino acids long. DNA for the CDR3: TGCAGCGTTGGACCTACTAGCACAGATACGCAGTATTTT. Translated, it gives CSVGPTSTDTQYF.

This clone turned up a few times. This chain's CDR3 is CASSFGTEGNIQYF. The DNA for the CDR3 is TGCGCCAGCAGCTTCGGCACCGAGGGAAACATTCAGTACTTC. The V gene is TRBV5-1, the J gene TRBJ2-4; D may be TRBD2 (5 bases). The CDR3 has 14 residues. V lost 2 bases, J lost 6 bases, and 12 bases lay in between. CDR1 SGHRS and CDR2 YFSETQ come from the germline V gene.

Only a few counts were recorded for this clone. The chain links TRBV6-5 to TRBJ2-2; D is ambiguous. This CDR3 contains 14 residues. Germline loops: CDR1 MNHEY, CDR2 SVGAGI. Trimming removed 4 bases from V and 0 bases from J, with 6 bases in between. The CDR3 bases are TGTGCCAGCAGTTCGGACGCGAACACCGGGGAGCTGTTTTTT. It is translated as CASSSDANTGELFF.

The chain links TRBV30 to TRBJ2-2; D not resolved. The length of the CDR3 is 12 residues. Deletions cut 4 bases from V and 5 bases from J, with 8 bases between. The germline CDR1 and CDR2 sequences are GTSNPN and SVGIG (reference sequence). CDR3 nucleotide sequence: TGTGCCTGGACGCTCCATACCGGGGAGCTGTTTTTT. Encoded protein: CAWTLHTGELFF.

This chain links TRBV12-5 with TRBJ1-5; the match to TRBD1 covers 8 bases. Germline loops: CDR1 LGHNT, CDR2 FRNRAP. This CDR3 is 16 amino acids long. V gave up 6 bases and J gave up 3 bases; unmatched junction bases: 10. CDR3 nucleotide sequence: TGTGCTAGTGGCCTAGGTCGGGACAGGAACAATCAGCCCCAGCATTTT. Protein sequence: CASGLGRDRNNQPQHF.

This clone turned up a few times. The J gene is TRBJ2-7, the V gene TRBV30; D call uncertain. Germline CDR1 and CDR2: GTSNPN and SVGIG (reference sequence). This CDR3 has 12 residues. V was shortened by 5 bases and J by 0 bases, with 8 bases between the two germline ends. In DNA form, the CDR3 reads TGTGCCTGGGGCCTCAACTCCTACGAGCAGTACTTC. As protein: CAWGLNSYEQYF. Complete variable domain (other parts from reference TRBV30 and TRBJ2-7): SQTIHQWPATLVQPVGSPLSLECTVEGTSNPNLYWYRQAAGRGLQLLFYSVGIGQISSEVPQNLSASRPQDRQFILSSKKLLLSDSGFYLCAWGLNSYEQYFGPGTRLTVT.